The TCR beta chain described here comes from a study of T-cell memory formation after mild COVID-19. As for the study in general: There were largely donor-specific TCR clusters.

This clonotype was found a few times. Its specificity is unknown. TCRdb recomputed calls from the 5' RACE reads with MiXCR, one row per CDR3 protein. The sample contains 450,000 or so distinct CDR3 sequences, around 27% of which appear only once. Regarding the study as a whole: Some SARS-CoV-2-responding clones were already detected in memory before infection. Clones that contracted clustered mainly in CM and EM if CD4+ and in EMRA if CD8+.

The CDR3 is 13 amino acids. V was clipped by 2 bases and J by 1 base, with 7 bases between them. The V gene's germline CDR1 is DFQATT and CDR2 SNEGSKA (reference sequence). The sequenced material came from PBMCs or a T cell subset sorted from them (not recorded which). This TCR came from an adult woman who had mild COVID-19 (a few samples of this study predate the infection). Cell type and time point are not known. V is TRBV20-1 and J is TRBJ2-3; D unclear. Here the CDR3 reads CSARSAGTDTQYF. Written as DNA, the CDR3 is TGCAGTGCTAGATCAGCCGGCACAGATACGCAGTATTTT.